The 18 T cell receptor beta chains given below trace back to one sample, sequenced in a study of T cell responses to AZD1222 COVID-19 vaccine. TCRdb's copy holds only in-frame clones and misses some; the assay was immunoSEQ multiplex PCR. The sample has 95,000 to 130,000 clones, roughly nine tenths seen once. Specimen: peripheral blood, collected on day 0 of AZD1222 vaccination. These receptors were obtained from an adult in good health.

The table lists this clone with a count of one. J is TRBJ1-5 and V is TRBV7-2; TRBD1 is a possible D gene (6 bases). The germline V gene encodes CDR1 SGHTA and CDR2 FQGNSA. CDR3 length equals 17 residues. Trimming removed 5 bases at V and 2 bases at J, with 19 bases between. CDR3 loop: CASSPEGGRTGNQPQHF. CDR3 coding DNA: TGTGCCAGCAGCCCAGAGGGGGGAAGGACGGGCAATCAGCCCCAGCATTTT. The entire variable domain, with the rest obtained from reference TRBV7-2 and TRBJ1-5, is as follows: GAGVSQSPSNKVTEKGKDVELRCDPISGHTALYWYRQSLGQGLEFLIYFQGNSAPDKSGLPSDRFSAERTGGSVSTLTIQRTQQEDSAVYLCASSPEGGRTGNQPQHFGDGTRLSIL.

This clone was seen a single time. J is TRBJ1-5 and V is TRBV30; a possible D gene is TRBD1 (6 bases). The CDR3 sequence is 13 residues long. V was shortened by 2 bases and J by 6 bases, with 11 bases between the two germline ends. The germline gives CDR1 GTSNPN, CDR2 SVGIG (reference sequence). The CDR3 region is CAWSRQGSQPQHF. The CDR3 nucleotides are TGTGCCTGGAGTAGGCAGGGGAGTCAGCCCCAGCATTTT.

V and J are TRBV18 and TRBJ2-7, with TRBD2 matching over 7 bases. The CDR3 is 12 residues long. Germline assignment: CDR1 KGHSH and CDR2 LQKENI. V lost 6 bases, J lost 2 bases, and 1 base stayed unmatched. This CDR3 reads CASSGLPYEQYF. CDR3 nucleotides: TGTGCCAGCTCGGGACTACCCTACGAGCAGTACTTC.

CDR3 loop: CASSWGSGGSEQYF. The CDR3 DNA follows: TGTGCCAGCAGCTGGGGCTCTGGTGGAAGCGAGCAGTACTTC. The chain is built from TRBV5-6 and TRBJ2-7; perhaps TRBD1 as D (5 bases). The CDR3 sequence is 14 residues long. The V end lost 3 bases, the J end lost 6 bases, and 16 bases lay between the germline ends. Germline loops: CDR1 SGHDT, CDR2 YYEEEE.

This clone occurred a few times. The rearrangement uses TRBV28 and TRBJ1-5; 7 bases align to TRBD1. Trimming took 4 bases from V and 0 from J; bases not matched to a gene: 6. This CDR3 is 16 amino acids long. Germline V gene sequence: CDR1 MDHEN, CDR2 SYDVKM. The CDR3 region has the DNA TGTGCCAGCAGTTCCACGGGACAGCCTAGCAATCAGCCCCAGCATTTT. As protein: CASSSTGQPSNQPQHF.

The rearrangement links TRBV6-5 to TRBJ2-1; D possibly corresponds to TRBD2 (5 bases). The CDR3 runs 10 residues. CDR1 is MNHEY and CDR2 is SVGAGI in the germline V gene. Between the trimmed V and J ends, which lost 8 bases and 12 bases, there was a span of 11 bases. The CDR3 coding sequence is TGTGCCAGCGGAGATACTAGGCAGTTCTTC. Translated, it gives CASGDTRQFF.

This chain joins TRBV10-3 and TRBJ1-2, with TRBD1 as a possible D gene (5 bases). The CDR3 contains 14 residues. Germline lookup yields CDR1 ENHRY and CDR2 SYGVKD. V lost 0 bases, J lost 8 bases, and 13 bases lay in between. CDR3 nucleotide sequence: TGTGCCATCAGTGAGTCGCTGGGGGGATTGGGCTACACCTTC. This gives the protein CAISESLGGLGYTF.

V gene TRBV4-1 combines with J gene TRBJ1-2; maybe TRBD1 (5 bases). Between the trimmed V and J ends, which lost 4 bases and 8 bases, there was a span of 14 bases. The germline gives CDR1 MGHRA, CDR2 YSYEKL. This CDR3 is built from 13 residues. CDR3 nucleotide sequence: TGCGCCAGCAGCCTCATAGGGGTCGGGGGCTACACCTTC. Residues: CASSLIGVGGYTF.

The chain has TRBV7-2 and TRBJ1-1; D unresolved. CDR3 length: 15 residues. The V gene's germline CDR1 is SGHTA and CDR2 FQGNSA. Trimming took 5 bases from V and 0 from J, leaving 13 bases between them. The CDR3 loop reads CASSPRRQLNTEAFF. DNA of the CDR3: TGTGCCAGCAGCCCCCGCCGCCAGTTGAACACTGAAGCTTTCTTT.

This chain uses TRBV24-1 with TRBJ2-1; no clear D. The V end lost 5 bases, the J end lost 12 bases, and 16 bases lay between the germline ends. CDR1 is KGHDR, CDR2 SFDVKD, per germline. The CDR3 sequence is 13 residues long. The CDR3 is CATSGGRTFLQFF. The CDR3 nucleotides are TGTGCCACCAGTGGAGGACGGACCTTTTTGCAGTTCTTC.

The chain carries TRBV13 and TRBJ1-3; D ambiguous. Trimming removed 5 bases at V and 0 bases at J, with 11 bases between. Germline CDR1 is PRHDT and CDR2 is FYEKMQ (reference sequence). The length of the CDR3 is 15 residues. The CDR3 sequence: CASSHQGRSGNTIYF. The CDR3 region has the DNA TGTGCCAGCAGCCACCAAGGCCGCTCTGGAAACACCATATATTTT.

CDR3 loop: CASSLYPPGQFRRTQPQHF. CDR3 coding DNA: TGTGCCAGCAGTTTATACCCGCCGGGCCAGTTCCGCCGGACACAGCCCCAGCATTTT. The chain is built from TRBV27 and TRBJ1-5; D may be TRBD1 (5 bases). The CDR3 extends over 19 amino acids. Germline V gene data show CDR1 as MNHEY and CDR2 as SMNVEV (reference sequence). Trimming removed 1 base at V and 7 bases at J, with 26 bases between.

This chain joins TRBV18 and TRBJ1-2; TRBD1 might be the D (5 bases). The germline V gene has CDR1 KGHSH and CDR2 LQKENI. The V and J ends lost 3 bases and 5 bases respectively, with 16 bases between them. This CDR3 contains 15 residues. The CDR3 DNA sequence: TGTGCCAGCTCACCCCCTGTAGGGCGACAGTATGGCTACACCTTC. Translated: CASSPPVGRQYGYTF.

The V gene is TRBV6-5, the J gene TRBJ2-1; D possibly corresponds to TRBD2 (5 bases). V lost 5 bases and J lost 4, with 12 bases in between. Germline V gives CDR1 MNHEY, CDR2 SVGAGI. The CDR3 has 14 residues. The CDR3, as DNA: TGTGCCAGCAGTCCCGGACTCGATTACAATGAGCAGTTCTTC. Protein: CASSPGLDYNEQFF.

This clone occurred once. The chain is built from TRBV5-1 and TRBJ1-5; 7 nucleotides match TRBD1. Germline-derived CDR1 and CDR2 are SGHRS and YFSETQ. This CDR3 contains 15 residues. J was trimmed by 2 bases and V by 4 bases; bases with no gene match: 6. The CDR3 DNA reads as TGCGCCAGCAGCCCGACAGGGACGGGCAATCAGCCCCAGCATTTT. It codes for CASSPTGTGNQPQHF.

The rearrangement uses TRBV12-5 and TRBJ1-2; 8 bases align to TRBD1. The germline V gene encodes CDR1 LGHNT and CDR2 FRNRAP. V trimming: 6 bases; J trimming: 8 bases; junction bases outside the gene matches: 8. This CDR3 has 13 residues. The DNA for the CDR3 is TGTGCTAGTGGCCAAGGACAGGGCGAGGGCTACACCTTC. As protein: CASGQGQGEGYTF. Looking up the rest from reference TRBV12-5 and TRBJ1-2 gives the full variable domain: DARVTQTPRHKVTEMGQEVTMRCQPILGHNTVFWYRQTMMQGLELLAYFRNRAPLDDSGMPKDRFSAEMPDATLATLKIQPSEPRDSAVYFCASGQGQGEGYTFGSGTRLTVV.

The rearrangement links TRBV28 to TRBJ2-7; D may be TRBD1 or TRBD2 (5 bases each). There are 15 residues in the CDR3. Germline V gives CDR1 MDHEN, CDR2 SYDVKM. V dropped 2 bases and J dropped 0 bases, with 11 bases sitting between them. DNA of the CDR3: TGTGCCAGCAGTTTAGGACTGGGGCTCTCCTACGAGCAGTACTTC. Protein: CASSLGLGLSYEQYF.

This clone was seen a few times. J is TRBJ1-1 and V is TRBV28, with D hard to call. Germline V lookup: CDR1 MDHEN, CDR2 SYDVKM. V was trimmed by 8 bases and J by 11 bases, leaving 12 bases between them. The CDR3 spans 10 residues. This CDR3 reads CASGRPGAFF. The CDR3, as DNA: TGTGCCAGCGGCCGCCCCGGCGCTTTCTTT.